What follows is one T cell receptor beta chain and its context. These data come from a study of T cell clones after liver transplantation. Study background: Post-transplant blood was tracked for graft-donor-reactive T cell clones identified in a pre-transplant mixed lymphocyte reaction.

Here immunoSEQ multiplex PCR was the method, and the copy in TCRdb shows in-frame clones only, minus some. The repertoire holds around 43,000 clones, with approximately 86% as singletons. V gave up 3 bases and J gave up 1 base, with 21 bases separating them. The CDR3 length is 18 residues. The germline gives CDR1 KGHSH, CDR2 LQKENI. This sequence joins TRBV18 and TRBJ1-1; no firm D call. The source material was CD4+ T cells from blood, sampled 24 months after liver transplant. This clonotype was obtained from a human patient who received a liver transplant. Some T cells may have originated in the graft donor. The CDR3 sequence is CASSPRNRGKDRNTEAFF. The CDR3 nucleotides are TGTGCCAGCTCACCTCGAAACCGGGGTAAGGATAGGAACACTGAAGCTTTCTTT.